This passage covers 17 T cell receptor beta chains from one sample sequenced in a study of early T cells in non-severe SARS-CoV-2 infection. TCRdb re-called the 5' RACE reads through MiXCR, storing one row per CDR3 protein. The profile shows approximately 110,000 distinct CDR3 sequences, 14% to 15% of them singletons. The specimen was whole blood. The receptors originated from an adult who was a healthcare worker with PCR-confirmed SARS-CoV-2 infection or an uninfected control (not recorded which).

The V call is TRBV9, the J call TRBJ1-3; TRBD1 matches 8 bases. The CDR3 contains 16 residues. CDR1 is SGDLS and CDR2 is YYNGEE in the germline V gene. With V trimmed by 3 bases and J by 0 bases, 5 bases remained unmatched. The CDR3, as DNA: TGTGCCAGCAGCGCTCGACAGGGGAGCTCTGGAAACACCATATATTTT. Amino acid sequence: CASSARQGSSGNTIYF. The whole variable domain, filled in from reference TRBV9 and TRBJ1-3, reads DSGVTQTPKHLITATGQRVTLRCSPRSGDLSVYWYQQSLDQGLQFLIQYYNGEERAKGNILERFSAQQFPDLHSELNLSSLELGDSALYFCASSARQGSSGNTIYFGEGSWLTVV.

The chain has TRBV7-9 and TRBJ2-5; D perhaps matches TRBD2 (5 bases). Germline V gene lookup returns CDR1 SEHNR and CDR2 FQNEAQ (reference sequence). CDR3 length: 14 amino acids. The V end lost 8 bases, the J end lost 4 bases, and 17 bases lay between the germline ends. CDR3 sequence: CASGRSGSTETQYF. The CDR3, as DNA: TGTGCCAGCGGAAGATCGGGGTCTACAGAGACCCAGTACTTC.

V and J are TRBV2 and TRBJ2-1, with 9 bases identical to TRBD2. The CDR3 totals 16 residues. Germline values: CDR1 SNHLY, CDR2 FYNNEI. Germline trimming cut 6 bases from V and 2 bases from J; bases unmatched to any gene: 8. In DNA form, the CDR3 reads TGTGCCAGCAGGGTGCTAGCGGGGACCACCTACAATGAGCAGTTCTTC. Translating gives CASRVLAGTTYNEQFF.

A few counts support this clonotype. The chain joins TRBV7-9 to TRBJ2-2; D is ambiguous. CDR1 and CDR2 (germline): SEHNR, FQNEAQ (reference sequence). This CDR3 region has 15 residues. V gave up 2 bases and J gave up 1 base, with 8 bases separating them. The CDR3 DNA reads as TGTGCCAGCAGCTTAAACTGGGAGAACACCGGGGAGCTGTTTTTT. This gives the protein CASSLNWENTGELFF.

The chain joins TRBV20-1 to TRBJ1-1; the match to TRBD1 covers 8 bases. Losses at the gene ends were 5 bases for V and 2 bases for J; bases not matched to a gene: 1. The germline V gene has CDR1 DFQATT and CDR2 SNEGSKA (reference sequence). This CDR3 region has 12 residues. CDR3 residues: CSAGQGNTEAFF. The DNA of the CDR3 is TGCAGTGCTGGACAGGGAAACACTGAAGCTTTCTTT.

This chain uses TRBV19 with TRBJ1-5; perhaps TRBD1 as D (6 bases). This CDR3 has 15 amino acids. Germline CDR1 and CDR2: LNHDA and SQIVND (reference sequence). The ends were cut back, 7 bases at V and 1 base at J, with 14 bases in the middle. CDR3 DNA sequence: TGTGCCAGTATTCCCACAGGGAAGAGCAATCAGCCCCAGCATTTT. This sequence encodes CASIPTGKSNQPQHF.

This chain connects TRBV4-2 to TRBJ2-2, with D possibly TRBD1 on 6 matching bases. This CDR3 contains 14 residues. Germline V gives CDR1 LGHNA, CDR2 YNFKEQ. V shed 6 bases and J shed 4 bases, with 12 bases lying between them. The CDR3 sequence: CASREQGITGELFF. The CDR3 region has the DNA TGTGCCAGCAGGGAACAGGGTATCACCGGGGAGCTGTTTTTT.

This clonotype was found once. The rearrangement uses TRBV6-2 or TRBV6-3 and TRBJ2-7, with D maybe TRBD1 (5 bases). Trimming pared 6 bases from V and 4 bases from J, leaving 19 bases between. The CDR3 extends over 15 amino acids. Per the germline V gene, CDR1 is MNHEY and CDR2 is SVGEGT. CDR3 region: CASSRRAGRLYEQYF. Here the CDR3 DNA reads TGTGCCAGCAGCCGCAGGGCTGGGCGGTTGTACGAGCAGTACTTC.

This clonotype was detected only a few times. The chain links TRBV19 to TRBJ2-3, with D perhaps being TRBD1 or TRBD2 (6 bases each). The V end lost 10 bases, the J end lost 10 bases, and 24 bases lay between the germline ends. In germline, CDR1 is LNHDA, CDR2 SQIVND (reference sequence). CDR3 size: 14 residues. The CDR3 spells CATMDGGPAVAQYF. The CDR3 bases are TGTGCCACTATGGACGGGGGCCCCGCCGTGGCGCAGTATTTT.

This chain links TRBV10-3 with TRBJ1-4, with D uncertain. The length of the CDR3 is 12 residues. Trimming removed 3 bases at V and 7 bases at J, with 6 bases between. CDR1 and CDR2 from the germline V gene are ENHRY and SYGVKD. The CDR3 here is CAISDMTEKLFF. The CDR3, as DNA: TGTGCCATCAGTGATATGACTGAAAAACTGTTTTTT.

This clonotype was seen a few times. The chain is built from TRBV5-1 and TRBJ2-5; TRBD2 agrees at 10 bases. V dropped 0 bases and J dropped 3; count of bases not matched to a gene: 2. This CDR3 region has 15 residues. Germline V gene sequence: CDR1 SGHRS, CDR2 YFSETQ. Written as DNA, the CDR3 is TGCGCCAGCAGCTTGGCTAGCGGGGGCGAAGAGACCCAGTACTTC. It specifies CASSLASGGEETQYF.

The table lists this clonotype with a few counts. The V and J genes are TRBV6-5 and TRBJ2-1, with D perhaps being TRBD1 or TRBD2 (7 bases each). Trimming shortened V by 2 bases and J by 5 bases, and 13 bases separated the two germline ends. This CDR3 comprises 15 residues. The germline CDR1 and CDR2 sequences are MNHEY and SVGAGI. In DNA, the CDR3 is TGTGCCAGCAGTTACGGGAGGGGGCGAAACAATGAGCAGTTCTTC. Protein: CASSYGRGRNNEQFF.

The chain is built from TRBV30 and TRBJ1-1; D is uncertain. From germline, CDR1 is GTSNPN and CDR2 SVGIG (reference sequence). Trimming stripped 3 bases from V and 3 bases from J, with 17 bases between. The CDR3 covers 15 residues. CDR3 region: CAWSPMGDRYTEAFF. In nucleotides, the CDR3 is TGTGCCTGGAGCCCGATGGGAGATAGGTACACTGAAGCTTTCTTT.

J is TRBJ2-2 and V is TRBV11-2; the match to TRBD2 covers 7 bases. The CDR3 is 15 residues long. J lost 4 bases, V lost 3 bases, and 5 bases had no gene match. Germline CDR1 SGHAT, CDR2 FQNNGV. CDR3 in DNA: TGTGCCAGCAGCTTGGGCGGGAGAGGCACCGGGGAGCTGTTTTTT. This gives the protein CASSLGGRGTGELFF.

This clonotype was found a few times. The chain employs TRBV11-2 and TRBJ2-3, with D tentatively TRBD1 (7 bases). Germline-derived CDR1 and CDR2 are SGHAT and FQNNGV. The CDR3 runs 15 residues. V was pared by 6 bases and J by 3 bases, with 16 bases between. CDR3 in amino acids: CASSDRDSGTDTQYF. The CDR3 DNA sequence: TGTGCCAGCAGTGACCGGGACAGCGGGACAGATACGCAGTATTTT.

The chain couples TRBV20-1 to TRBJ2-2; D is perhaps TRBD2 (5 bases). V dropped 2 bases and J dropped 6 bases, with 10 bases sitting between them. The CDR3 loop spans 13 amino acids. Germline lookup yields CDR1 DFQATT and CDR2 SNEGSKA (reference sequence). The CDR3 sequence is CSARPSQSGELFF. The CDR3 nucleotides are TGCAGTGCTAGACCTAGCCAGTCCGGGGAGCTGTTTTTT.

V is TRBV12-3 or TRBV12-4 and J is TRBJ1-4; maybe TRBD1 (6 bases). Trimming cost V 7 bases and J 12 bases, with 18 bases left between them. The CDR3 is 13 residues long. The CDR3 DNA is TGTGCCAGCACCAAGGGCCCCGGGGGGCAACTGTTTTTT. Residues: CASTKGPGGQLFF.